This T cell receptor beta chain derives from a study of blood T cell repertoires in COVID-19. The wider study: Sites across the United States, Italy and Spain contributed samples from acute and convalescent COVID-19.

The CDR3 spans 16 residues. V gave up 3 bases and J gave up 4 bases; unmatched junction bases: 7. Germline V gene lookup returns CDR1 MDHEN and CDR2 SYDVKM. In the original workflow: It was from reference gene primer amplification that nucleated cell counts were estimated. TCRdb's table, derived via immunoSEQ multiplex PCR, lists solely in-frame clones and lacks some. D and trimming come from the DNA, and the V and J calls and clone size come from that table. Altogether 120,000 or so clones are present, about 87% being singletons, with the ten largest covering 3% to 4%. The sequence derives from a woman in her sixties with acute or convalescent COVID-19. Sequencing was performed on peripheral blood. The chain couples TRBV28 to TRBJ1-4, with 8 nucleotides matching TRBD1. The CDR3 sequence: CASSFEGQAVNEKLFF. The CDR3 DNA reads TGTGCCAGCAGTTTCGAGGGACAGGCAGTTAATGAAAAACTGTTTTTT.